This entry concerns a single T cell receptor beta chain. The target antigen is unknown. Libraries were prepared by immunoSEQ multiplex PCR; TCRdb keeps only in-frame clonotypes and omits some of them. This table has about 130,000 clones, over 85% appearing once. The data were taken from a study of graft-versus-host responses after intestinal transplantation. About the research overall: Anti-thymocyte globulin served as induction for all recipients, who then took tacrolimus and steroids for 2 to 4 years. Study-wide results and caveats: Association was observed between peak circulating GvH clone levels and early post-transplant HvG declines. Where graft-donor T cell macrochimerism was present, patients had high graft-versus-host to host-versus-graft clonal ratios in allografts. Recipient marrow harbored GvH clones, some of which surfaced first in ileum or blood.

The CDR3 contains 14 residues. The V and J ends lost 3 bases and 8 bases respectively, with 14 bases between them. Germline CDR1 and CDR2: SEHNR and FQNEAQ (reference sequence). V is TRBV7-9 and J is TRBJ2-1, with D hard to call. The source of this sequence is a human donor who received an intestinal transplant. Material: unstimulated CD4+ T cells sorted from spleen or lymph node cells, obtained before intestinal transplant. The CDR3 DNA follows: TGTGCCAGCAGCTTCTTTGGTAGCCGCGATGAGCAGTTCTTC. This gives the protein CASSFFGSRDEQFF.